This T cell receptor (beta chain) stems from a study of blood T cells in healthy people across ages. Then a second PCR, running roughly 7 to 11 cycles, was carried out with a sample-barcoded 5' primer and a J-beta primer mix. Unique molecular identifiers of 12 random nucleotides labeled each cDNA. Each of the samples gave a minimum of 2.5 million paired-end reads that contained CDR3. In TCRdb, the 5' RACE reads were re-called with MiXCR into one record per CDR3 protein. The sample has approximately 1,000,000 distinct CDR3 sequences, less than 45% seen once; the top ten hold approximately 14%. CDR1 is ENHRY, CDR2 SYGVKD, per germline. V gave up 8 bases and J gave up 11 bases; unmatched junction bases: 13. CDR3 length equals 13 residues. Overall study findings and caveats: Versus aged donors, long-lived donors had higher diversity and more naive CD4+ cells. Roughly linear declines in TCR beta diversity per million T cells occurred with age.

This clonotype was picked up a small number of times. The antigen is not known. The J gene is TRBJ2-5, the V gene TRBV10-3; TRBD1 agrees at 8 bases. This TCR was sampled from a young man in good health. Source material: blood. CDR3 in amino acids: CAIGRTGYNEQYF. Here the CDR3 DNA reads TGTGCCATCGGACGGACAGGGTACAATGAGCAGTACTTC.